This T cell receptor (beta chain) was recovered during a study of regulatory T cells in long-lasting Graves disease. The time point: newly diagnosed GD, antithyroid drugs for less than 3 months. PBMCs provided the RNA from which the TCR library was made. Germline assignment: CDR1 MNHEY and CDR2 SVGEGT. Trimming stripped 5 bases from V and 5 bases from J, with 16 bases between. This CDR3 region has 14 residues. The table lists this clonotype with many counts. HTBI primers from iRepertoire and Arm-PCR of CDR3 regions yielded the TCR beta libraries. TCRdb ran MiXCR on the multiplex PCR reads and lists one entry per CDR3 protein. In the table there are 400,000 to 500,000 distinct CDR3 sequences, just under 15% of which are singletons. The same data also went into a second study, on T cells in Graves' hyperthyroidism and ophthalmopathy. That publication notes: The HTBI primer set was used in a first-round RT-PCR of the TCR CDR3.

The sequences come from peripheral blood mononuclear cells (PBMCs), collected at new diagnosis, from a patient treated with antithyroid drugs. This chain joins TRBV6-2 or TRBV6-3 and TRBJ2-7; D possibly uses TRBD1 or TRBD2 (5 bases each). This receptor was identified in a woman between 25 and 40 years old with Graves disease. The CDR3 DNA reads as TGTGCCAGCAGTCAGGGACGCTCCCCCAACGAGCAGTACTTC. It encodes CASSQGRSPNEQYF.